These 9 T cell receptor beta chains came from one sample sequenced in a study of chemoradiotherapy in HPV16-positive cancers (dated 2022 in TCRdb). Libraries were made using the immunoSEQ multiplex PCR assay. TCRdb's version of the immuneACCESS table is confined to in-frame rearrangements and falls short of the full clone set. An unresolved V gene accounts for under half of the shortfall where checked; the remainder is of unknown origin. This sample comprises tens of thousands of clones, roughly 90% of them detected only once. Of the sample, 2.5% to 4% is held by the ten largest clones. This sample comprised blood, obtained from a patient who underwent chemoradiotherapy. The source is a human donor with HPV-associated anogenital cancer.

This chain uses TRBV5-1 with TRBJ2-4; the D gene is possibly TRBD1 (6 bases). The CDR3 extends over 16 amino acids. Trimming removed 0 bases from V and 6 bases from J, with 16 bases in between. Looked up from germline, CDR1 is SGHRS and CDR2 is YFSETQ. CDR3 sequence (DNA): TGCGCCAGCAGCTTGGCCACAACAGGGACGGTAAACATTCAGTACTTC. Translated, it gives CASSLATTGTVNIQYF.

V usage is TRBV20-1 and J usage is TRBJ2-5, with D uncertain. Trimming shortened V by 5 bases and J by 3 bases, and 7 bases separated the two germline ends. The CDR3 loop spans 11 amino acids. CDR1 and CDR2 (germline): DFQATT, SNEGSKA (reference sequence). The CDR3 sequence: CSARSEETQYF. In DNA, the CDR3 is TGCAGTGCTCGATCGGAAGAGACCCAGTACTTC.

This chain uses TRBV6-5 with TRBJ1-2; no definite D call. Trimming took off 0 bases at V and 8 bases at J, with 13 bases between the two ends. Germline V CDR1 and CDR2: MNHEY, SVGAGI. CDR3 length: 14 amino acids. This CDR3 is CASSYSEVAGGYTF. Written as DNA, the CDR3 is TGTGCCAGCAGTTACTCGGAGGTAGCGGGGGGCTACACCTTC.

The chain is built from TRBV18 and TRBJ1-3; D is undetermined. The CDR3 is made up of 15 amino acids. Trimming cost V 0 bases and J 2 bases, with 8 bases left between them. CDR1 is KGHSH and CDR2 is LQKENI in the germline V gene. This CDR3 reads CASSPPAAAGNTIYF. For the CDR3, the DNA is TGTGCCAGCTCACCACCGGCGGCAGCTGGAAACACCATATATTTT.

The V gene is TRBV29-1, the J gene TRBJ2-3, with D unclear. This CDR3 is built from 13 residues. Germline loops: CDR1 SQVTM, CDR2 ANQGSEA. The V gene lost 5 bases and the J gene lost 3 bases, with 12 bases spanning the gap. DNA of the CDR3: TGCAGCGTTCATATGGACGCGACAGATACGCAGTATTTT. Protein: CSVHMDATDTQYF.

The chain recombines TRBV30 with TRBJ1-3, with D possibly being TRBD1 (5 bases). This CDR3 contains 12 residues. Germline V gives CDR1 GTSNPN, CDR2 SVGIG (reference sequence). Trimming stripped 8 bases from V and 4 bases from J, with 12 bases between. The DNA for the CDR3 is TGTGCCCGCGCGGGGGGGGGAAACACCATATATTTT. This sequence encodes CARAGGGNTIYF. Full variable domain (rest looked up from reference TRBV30 and TRBJ1-3): SQTIHQWPATLVQPVGSPLSLECTVEGTSNPNLYWYRQAAGRGLQLLFYSVGIGQISSEVPQNLSASRPQDRQFILSSKKLLLSDSGFYLCARAGGGNTIYFGEGSWLTVV.

V usage is TRBV30 and J usage is TRBJ2-3; 13 bases are a match to TRBD2. Germline V gene lookup returns CDR1 GTSNPN and CDR2 SVGIG (reference sequence). This CDR3 region has 17 residues. The V and J ends lost 0 bases and 2 bases, in that order; junction bases with no gene match: 5. CDR3 nucleotide sequence: TGTGCCTGGAGTGTTGGGACTAGCGGGACACACACAGATACGCAGTATTTT. This codes for CAWSVGTSGTHTDTQYF. The variable domain in full, completed from reference TRBV30 and TRBJ2-3, reads SQTIHQWPATLVQPVGSPLSLECTVEGTSNPNLYWYRQAAGRGLQLLFYSVGIGQISSEVPQNLSASRPQDRQFILSSKKLLLSDSGFYLCAWSVGTSGTHTDTQYFGPGTRLTVL.

The chain employs TRBV18 and TRBJ2-5, with unresolved D. The J call may be incorrect, as the DNA end agrees better with TRBJ2-7. Germline loops: CDR1 KGHSH, CDR2 LQKENI. The CDR3 has 12 amino acids. Here the CDR3 reads CASSPKEYEQYF. The CDR3 DNA reads as TGTGCCAGCTCACCAAAGGAGTACGAGCAGTACTTC.

V gene TRBV30 combines with J gene TRBJ2-6, with D perhaps assigned TRBD1 or TRBD2 (6 bases each). This CDR3 spans 14 amino acids. Trimming took off 4 bases at V and 2 bases at J, with 9 bases between the two ends. CDR1 and CDR2 (germline): GTSNPN, SVGIG (reference sequence). The CDR3 region is CAWNRGPGANVLTF. The CDR3 coding sequence is TGTGCCTGGAATCGGGGGCCTGGGGCCAACGTCCTGACTTTC.